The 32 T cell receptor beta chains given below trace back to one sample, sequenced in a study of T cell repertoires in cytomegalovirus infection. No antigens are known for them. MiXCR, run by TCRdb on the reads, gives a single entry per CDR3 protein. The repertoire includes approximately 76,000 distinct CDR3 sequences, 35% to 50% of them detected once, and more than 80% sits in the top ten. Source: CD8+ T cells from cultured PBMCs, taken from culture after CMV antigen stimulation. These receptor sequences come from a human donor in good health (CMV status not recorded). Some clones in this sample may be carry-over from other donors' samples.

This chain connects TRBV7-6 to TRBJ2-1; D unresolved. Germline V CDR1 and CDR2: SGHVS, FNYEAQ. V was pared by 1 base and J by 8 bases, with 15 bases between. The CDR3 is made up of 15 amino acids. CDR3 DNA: TGTGCCAGCAGCTTAGAGGCCCCGGAAGGGCATGAGCAGTTCTTC. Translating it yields CASSLEAPEGHEQFF. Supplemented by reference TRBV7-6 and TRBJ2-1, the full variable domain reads GAGVSQSPRYKVTKRGQDVALRCDPISGHVSLYWYRQALGQGPEFLTYFNYEAQQDKSGLPNDRFSAERPEGSISTLTIQRTEQRDSAMYRCASSLEAPEGHEQFFGPGTRLTVL.

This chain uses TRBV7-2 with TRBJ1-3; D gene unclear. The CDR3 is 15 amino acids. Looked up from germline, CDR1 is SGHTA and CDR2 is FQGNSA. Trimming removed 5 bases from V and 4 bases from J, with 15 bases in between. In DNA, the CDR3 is TGTGCCAGCAGCCCCACGATGGCTGCAGGAAACACCATATATTTT. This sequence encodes CASSPTMAAGNTIYF.

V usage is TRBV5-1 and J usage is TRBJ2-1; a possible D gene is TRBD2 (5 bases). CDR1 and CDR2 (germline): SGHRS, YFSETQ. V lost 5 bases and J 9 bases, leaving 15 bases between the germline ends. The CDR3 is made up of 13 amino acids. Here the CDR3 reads CASRPPAAGEQFF. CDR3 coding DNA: TGCGCCAGCAGACCTCCCGCGGCGGGTGAGCAGTTCTTC.

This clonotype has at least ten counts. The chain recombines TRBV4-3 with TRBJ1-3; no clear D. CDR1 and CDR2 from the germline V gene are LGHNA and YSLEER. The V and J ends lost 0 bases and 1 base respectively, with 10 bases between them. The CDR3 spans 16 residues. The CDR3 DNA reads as TGCGCCAGCAGCCAAGATATTGGGTATTCTGGAAACACCATATATTTT. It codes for CASSQDIGYSGNTIYF.

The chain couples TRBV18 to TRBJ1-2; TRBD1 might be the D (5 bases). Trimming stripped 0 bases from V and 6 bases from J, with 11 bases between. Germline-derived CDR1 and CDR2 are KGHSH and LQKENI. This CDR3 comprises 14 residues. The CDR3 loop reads CASSPPAFRDGYTF. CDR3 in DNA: TGTGCCAGCTCACCACCCGCATTCAGGGATGGCTACACCTTC.

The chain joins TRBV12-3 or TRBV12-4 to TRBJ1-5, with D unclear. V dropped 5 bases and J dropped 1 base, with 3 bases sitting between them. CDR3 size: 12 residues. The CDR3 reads CASSHSNQPQHF. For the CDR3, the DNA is TGTGCCAGCAGTCACAGCAATCAGCCCCAGCATTTT.

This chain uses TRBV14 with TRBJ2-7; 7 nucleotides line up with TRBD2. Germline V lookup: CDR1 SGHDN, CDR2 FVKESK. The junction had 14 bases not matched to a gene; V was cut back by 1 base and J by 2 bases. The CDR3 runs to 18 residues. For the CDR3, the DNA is TGTGCCAGCAGCCAAGCCCCCCTTTTTCTAGCGGAGACCTACGAGCAGTACTTC. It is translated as CASSQAPLFLAETYEQYF. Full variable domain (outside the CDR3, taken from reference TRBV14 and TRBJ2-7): EAGVTQFPSHSVIEKGQTVTLRCDPISGHDNLYWYRRVMGKEIKFLLHFVKESKQDESGMPNNRFLAERTGGTYSTLKVQPAELEDSGVYFCASSQAPLFLAETYEQYFGPGTRLTVT.

CDR3 DNA: TGTGCCAGCAGCTTGGGGACAGGCCTATCCTACGAGCAGTACTTC. It encodes CASSLGTGLSYEQYF. The chain links TRBV5-4 to TRBJ2-7; 7 bases match TRBD1. The ends lost 0 bases at V and 1 base at J; junction bases unmatched: 4. The CDR3 runs to 15 residues. CDR1 and CDR2 from the germline V gene are SGHNT and YYREEE (reference sequence).

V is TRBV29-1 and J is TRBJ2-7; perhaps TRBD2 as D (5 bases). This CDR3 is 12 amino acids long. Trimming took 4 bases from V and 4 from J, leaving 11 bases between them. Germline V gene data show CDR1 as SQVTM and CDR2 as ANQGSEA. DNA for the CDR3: TGCAGCGTTGCCTGGGGAGCTTACGAGCAGTACTTC. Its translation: CSVAWGAYEQYF.

The CDR3, as DNA: TGTGCCAGCAGCGTTTACACCGGGGAGCTGTTTTTT. Residues: CASSVYTGELFF. V and J are TRBV9 and TRBJ2-2; D call uncertain. The V end was cut by 2 bases, the J end by 3 bases, with 2 bases between. The CDR3 has 12 residues. The germline gives CDR1 SGDLS, CDR2 YYNGEE.

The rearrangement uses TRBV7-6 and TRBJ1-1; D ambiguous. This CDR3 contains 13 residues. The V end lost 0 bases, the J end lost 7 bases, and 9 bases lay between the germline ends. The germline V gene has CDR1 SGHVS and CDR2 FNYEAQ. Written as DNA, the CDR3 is TGTGCCAGCAGCTTAGCCAGGAATCGTGAAGCTTTCTTT. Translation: CASSLARNREAFF.

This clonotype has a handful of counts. This CDR3 reads CASSPNYEQYF. The CDR3 nucleotides are TGTGCCAGCAGCCCGAACTACGAGCAGTACTTC. The J gene is TRBJ2-7, the V gene TRBV7-8; D is ambiguous. The CDR3 totals 11 residues. CDR1 and CDR2 from the germline V gene are SGHVS and FQNEAQ. V was pared by 5 bases and J by 3 bases, with 5 bases between.

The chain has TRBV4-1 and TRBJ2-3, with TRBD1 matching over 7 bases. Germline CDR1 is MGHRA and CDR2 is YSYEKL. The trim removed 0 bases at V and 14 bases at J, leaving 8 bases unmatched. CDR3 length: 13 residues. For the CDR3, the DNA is TGCGCCAGCAGCCAAGATAGCGACAGGGAGAGGTATTTT. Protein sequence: CASSQDSDRERYF.

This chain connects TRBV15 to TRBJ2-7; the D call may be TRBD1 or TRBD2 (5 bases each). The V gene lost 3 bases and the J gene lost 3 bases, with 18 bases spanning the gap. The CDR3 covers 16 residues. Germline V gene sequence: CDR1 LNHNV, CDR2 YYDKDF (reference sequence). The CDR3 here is CATSSRAPGTLYEQYF. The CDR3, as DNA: TGTGCCACCAGCAGTCGGGCTCCAGGGACCCTCTACGAGCAGTACTTC.

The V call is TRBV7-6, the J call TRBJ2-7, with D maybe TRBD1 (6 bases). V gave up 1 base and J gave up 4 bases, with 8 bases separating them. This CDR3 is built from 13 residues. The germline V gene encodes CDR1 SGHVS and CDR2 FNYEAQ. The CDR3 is CASSLGRGYEQYF. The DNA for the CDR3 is TGTGCCAGCAGCTTAGGAAGGGGGTACGAGCAGTACTTC.

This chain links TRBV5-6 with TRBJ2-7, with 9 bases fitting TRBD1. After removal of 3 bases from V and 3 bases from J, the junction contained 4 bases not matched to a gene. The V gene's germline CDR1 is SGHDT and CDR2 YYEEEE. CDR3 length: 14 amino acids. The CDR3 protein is CASSSPGQGYEQYF. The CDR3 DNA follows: TGTGCCAGCAGCTCCCCGGGACAGGGCTACGAGCAGTACTTC.

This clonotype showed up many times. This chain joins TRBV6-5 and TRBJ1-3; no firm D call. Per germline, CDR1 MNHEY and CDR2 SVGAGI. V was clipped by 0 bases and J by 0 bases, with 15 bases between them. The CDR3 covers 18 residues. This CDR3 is CASSYSRTTGHSGNTIYF. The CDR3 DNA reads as TGTGCCAGCAGTTACTCGAGAACGACGGGCCACTCTGGAAACACCATATATTTT.

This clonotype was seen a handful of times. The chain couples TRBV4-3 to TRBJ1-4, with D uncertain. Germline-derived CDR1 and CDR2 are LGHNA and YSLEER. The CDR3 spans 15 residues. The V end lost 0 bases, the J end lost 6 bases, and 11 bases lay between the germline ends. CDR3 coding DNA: TGCGCCAGCAGCCAAGAGTTAGGGTCGGATGAAAAACTGTTTTTT. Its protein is CASSQELGSDEKLFF.

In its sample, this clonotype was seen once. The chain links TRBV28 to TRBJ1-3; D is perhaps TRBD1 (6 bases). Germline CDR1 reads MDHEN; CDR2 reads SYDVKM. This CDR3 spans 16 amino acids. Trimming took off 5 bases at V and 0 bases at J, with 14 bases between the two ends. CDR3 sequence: CASSPWGRGSGNTIYF. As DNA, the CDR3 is TGTGCCAGCAGTCCATGGGGCAGGGGCTCTGGAAACACCATATATTTT.

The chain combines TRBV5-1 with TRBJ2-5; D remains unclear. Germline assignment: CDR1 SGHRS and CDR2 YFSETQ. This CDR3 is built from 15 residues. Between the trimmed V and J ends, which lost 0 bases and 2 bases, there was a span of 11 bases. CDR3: CASSLGTATQETQYF. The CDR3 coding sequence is TGCGCCAGCAGCTTGGGGACGGCTACTCAAGAGACCCAGTACTTC.

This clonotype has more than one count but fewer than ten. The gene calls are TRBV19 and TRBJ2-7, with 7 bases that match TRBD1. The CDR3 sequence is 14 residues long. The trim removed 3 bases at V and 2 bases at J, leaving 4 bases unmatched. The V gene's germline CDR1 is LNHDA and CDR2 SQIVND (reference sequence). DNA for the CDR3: TGTGCCAGTAGTATGACAGGGTTCGCCTACGAGCAGTACTTC. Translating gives CASSMTGFAYEQYF.

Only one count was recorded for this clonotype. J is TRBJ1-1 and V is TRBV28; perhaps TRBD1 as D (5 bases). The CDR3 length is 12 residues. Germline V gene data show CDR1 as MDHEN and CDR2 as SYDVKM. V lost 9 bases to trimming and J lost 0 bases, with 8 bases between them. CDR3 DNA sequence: TGTGCCAGTAGGACACTGAACACTGAAGCTTTCTTT. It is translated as CASRTLNTEAFF. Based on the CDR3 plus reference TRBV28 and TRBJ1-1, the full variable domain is DVKVTQSSRYLVKRTGEKVFLECVQDMDHENMFWYRQDPGLGLRLIYFSYDVKMKEKGDIPEGYSVSREKKERFSLILESASTNQTSMYLCASRTLNTEAFFGQGTRLTVV.

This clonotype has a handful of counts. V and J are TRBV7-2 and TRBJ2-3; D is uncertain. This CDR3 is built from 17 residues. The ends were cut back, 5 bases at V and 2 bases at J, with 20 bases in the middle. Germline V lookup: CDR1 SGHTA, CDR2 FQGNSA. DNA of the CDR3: TGTGCCAGCAGCCAAGGGTGGCCTAAAGAGTACACAGATACGCAGTATTTT. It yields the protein CASSQGWPKEYTDTQYF.

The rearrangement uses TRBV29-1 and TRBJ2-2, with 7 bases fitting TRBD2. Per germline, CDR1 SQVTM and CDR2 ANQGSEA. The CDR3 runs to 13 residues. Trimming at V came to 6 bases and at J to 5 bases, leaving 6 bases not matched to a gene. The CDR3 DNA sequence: TGCAGCGTCCGTGGGGGGGTAACCGGGGAGCTGTTTTTT. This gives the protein CSVRGGVTGELFF.

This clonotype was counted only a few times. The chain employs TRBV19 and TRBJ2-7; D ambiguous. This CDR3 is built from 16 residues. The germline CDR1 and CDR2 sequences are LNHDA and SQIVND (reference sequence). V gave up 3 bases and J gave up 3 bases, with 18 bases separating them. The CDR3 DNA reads TGTGCCAGTAGTATGGAAAACAGTCACGATGGCTACGAGCAGTACTTC. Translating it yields CASSMENSHDGYEQYF. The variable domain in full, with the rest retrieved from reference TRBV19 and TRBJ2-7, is DGGITQSPKYLFRKEGQNVTLSCEQNLNHDAMYWYRQDPGQGLRLIYYSQIVNDFQKGDIAEGYSVSREKKESFPLTVTSAQKNPTAFYLCASSMENSHDGYEQYFGPGTRLTVT.

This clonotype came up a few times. CDR3 DNA sequence: TGTGCCAGCAGTTTAGGACTGGGGACAACTAATGAAAAACTGTTTTTT. It specifies CASSLGLGTTNEKLFF. The V call is TRBV27, the J call TRBJ1-4, with D unclear. V lost 2 bases and J 0 bases, leaving 10 bases between the germline ends. This CDR3 is 16 amino acids long. CDR1 is MNHEY, CDR2 SMNVEV, per germline (reference sequence).

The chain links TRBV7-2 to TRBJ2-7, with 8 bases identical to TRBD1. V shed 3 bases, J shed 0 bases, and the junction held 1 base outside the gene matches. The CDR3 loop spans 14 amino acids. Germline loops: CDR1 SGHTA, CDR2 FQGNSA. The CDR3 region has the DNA TGTGCCAGCAGCTTTGGGACAGGCTCCTACGAGCAGTACTTC. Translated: CASSFGTGSYEQYF.

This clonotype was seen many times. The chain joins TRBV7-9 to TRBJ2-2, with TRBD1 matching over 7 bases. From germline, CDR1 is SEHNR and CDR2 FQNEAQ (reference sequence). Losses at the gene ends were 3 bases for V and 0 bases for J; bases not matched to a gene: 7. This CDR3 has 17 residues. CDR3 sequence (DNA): TGTGCCAGCAGCTTCAAGCAGGGACAGCCGAACACCGGGGAGCTGTTTTTT. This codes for CASSFKQGQPNTGELFF.

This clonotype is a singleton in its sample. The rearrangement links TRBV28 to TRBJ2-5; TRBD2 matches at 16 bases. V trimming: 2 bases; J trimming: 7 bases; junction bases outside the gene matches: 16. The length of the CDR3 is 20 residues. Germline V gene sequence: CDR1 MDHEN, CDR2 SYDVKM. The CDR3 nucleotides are TGTGCCAGCAGTTTACACGCGGGACTAGCGGGGGGGCCCAGGAGTGGGACCCAGTACTTC. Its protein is CASSLHAGLAGGPRSGTQYF.

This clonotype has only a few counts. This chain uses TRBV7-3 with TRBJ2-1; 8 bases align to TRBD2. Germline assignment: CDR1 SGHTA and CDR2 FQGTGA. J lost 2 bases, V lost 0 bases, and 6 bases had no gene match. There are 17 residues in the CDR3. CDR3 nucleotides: TGTGCCAGCAGCTTAACAGCGGGGGCGACTACCTACAATGAGCAGTTCTTC. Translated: CASSLTAGATTYNEQFF.

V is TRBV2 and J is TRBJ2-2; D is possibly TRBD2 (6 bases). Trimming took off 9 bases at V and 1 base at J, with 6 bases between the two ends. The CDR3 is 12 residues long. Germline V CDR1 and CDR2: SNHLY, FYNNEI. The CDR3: CARGGNTGELFF. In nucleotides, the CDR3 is TGTGCCAGGGGGGGGAACACCGGGGAGCTGTTTTTT.

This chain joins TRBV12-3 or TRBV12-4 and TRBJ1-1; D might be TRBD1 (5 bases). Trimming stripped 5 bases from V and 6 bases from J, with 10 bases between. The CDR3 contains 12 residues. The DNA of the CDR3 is TGTGCCAGCAGTCTGGGGGTCGCTGAAGCTTTCTTT. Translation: CASSLGVAEAFF.